A single sample is the source of the 11 T cell receptor beta chains below, sequenced in a study of blood T cells in healthy people across ages. Next came a second PCR, run for about 6 to 12 cycles, which used a sample-barcoded 5' primer along with a J-beta primer mix. TCRdb fed the 5' RACE reads into MiXCR, producing one record per CDR3 protein. The sample lists some 790,000 distinct CDR3 sequences, under 35% seen once, with 17% in the top ten. Sequencing used blood. These TCRs come from a woman of 80 years or more in good health.

The chain has TRBV19 and TRBJ2-1; D ambiguous. Trimming took off 5 bases at V and 6 bases at J, with 20 bases between the two ends. Germline-derived CDR1 and CDR2 are LNHDA and SQIVND (reference sequence). The CDR3 consists of 16 residues. CDR3 DNA sequence: TGTGCCAGTAGTGTCCGGACGGCCCCCGCCCCCAATGAGCAGTTCTTC. This sequence encodes CASSVRTAPAPNEQFF.

This clonotype was seen many times. The CDR3 nucleotides read TGCGCCAGCAGCTTGGGGCATGATCCGGGACCTTGGGAGACCCAGTACTTC. Its translation is CASSLGHDPGPWETQYF. This chain connects TRBV5-1 to TRBJ2-5, with D perhaps assigned TRBD1 or TRBD2 (5 bases each). The V end was cut by 0 bases, the J end by 5 bases, with 20 bases between. The CDR3 has 17 amino acids. Germline V gene lookup returns CDR1 SGHRS and CDR2 YFSETQ. Using reference TRBV5-1 and TRBJ2-5 for the parts outside the CDR3, the full variable domain is KAGVTQTPRYLIKTRGQQVTLSCSPISGHRSVSWYQQTPGQGLQFLFEYFSETQRNKGNFPGRFSGRQFSNSRSEMNVSTLELGDSALYLCASSLGHDPGPWETQYFGPGTRLLVL.

This clonotype was seen at least ten times. The rearrangement uses TRBV6-2 or TRBV6-3 and TRBJ2-1; tentative D call: TRBD1 (6 bases). The germline V gene encodes CDR1 MNHEY and CDR2 SVGEGT. V was trimmed by 4 bases and J by 5 bases, leaving 12 bases between them. The CDR3 spans 14 residues. CDR3 amino acids: CASSFYYRDNEQFF. The CDR3 DNA reads as TGTGCCAGCAGTTTCTACTACAGGGACAATGAGCAGTTCTTC.

There are many counts of this clonotype. The CDR3 DNA reads as TGTGCCAGCAGTTACGTCAAGGGACAGAGACAAGAGACCCAGTACTTC. Residues: CASSYVKGQRQETQYF. The chain recombines TRBV6-2 or TRBV6-3 with TRBJ2-5; 7 nucleotides agree with TRBD1. The V gene end was trimmed by 2 bases and the J gene end by 2 bases; junction bases not matched to a gene: 8. The CDR3 loop spans 16 amino acids. Germline V gives CDR1 MNHEY, CDR2 SVGEGT.

This clonotype was counted ten times or more. J is TRBJ2-1 and V is TRBV5-1; D is unclear. Germline V gene data show CDR1 as SGHRS and CDR2 as YFSETQ. V lost 1 base and J lost 5, with 22 bases in between. The CDR3 extends over 18 amino acids. The CDR3: CASSLPYSTSILHNEQFF. DNA of the CDR3: TGCGCCAGCAGCTTGCCCTATTCAACAAGTATCCTCCACAATGAGCAGTTCTTC.

This clonotype was recorded a few times. This chain links TRBV20-1 with TRBJ1-1; 7 positions agree with TRBD1. There are 12 residues in the CDR3. V was clipped by 6 bases and J by 2 bases; unmatched bases: 3. Germline CDR1 and CDR2: DFQATT and SNEGSKA (reference sequence). The CDR3 DNA is TGCAGTGCATGGACAGGCAACACTGAAGCTTTCTTT. Translating it yields CSAWTGNTEAFF.

As concerns this clonotype: This may stem from a read error, because a much larger clone lies one nucleotide away. This chain connects TRBV10-3 to TRBJ2-5; 10 bases line up with TRBD1. Germline V gene lookup returns CDR1 ENHRY and CDR2 SYGVKD. This CDR3 region has 13 residues. Trimming removed 4 bases from V and 13 bases from J; junction bases left unmatched: 9. CDR3 loop: CAISGQGAYERYF. CDR3 coding DNA: TGTGCCATCAGTGGACAGGGGGCCTACGAGCGGTACTTC.

A few counts support this clonotype. The chain combines TRBV20-1 with TRBJ2-7, with 8 bases identical to TRBD1. Germline lookup yields CDR1 DFQATT and CDR2 SNEGSKA (reference sequence). The CDR3 runs to 15 residues. J gave up 4 bases and V 0 bases, and 8 bases lay outside the gene matches. The CDR3 here is CSARDLDRGVYEQYF. CDR3 sequence (DNA): TGCAGTGCTAGAGATCTAGACAGGGGCGTTTACGAGCAGTACTTC.

V gene TRBV7-2 combines with J gene TRBJ2-7; 13 bases align to TRBD2. Losses at the gene ends were 6 bases for V and 10 bases for J; bases not matched to a gene: 12. The CDR3 spans 15 residues. Germline V lookup: CDR1 SGHTA, CDR2 FQGNSA. The CDR3 nucleotides are TGTGCCAGCAGACACGGGACTAGCGGGGCCCGTGGCCAGTACTTC. This translates into CASRHGTSGARGQYF.

In its sample, this clonotype was seen many times. V is TRBV6-2 or TRBV6-3 and J is TRBJ1-6, with a tentative D call TRBD1 (5 bases). V was pared by 5 bases and J by 11 bases, with 16 bases between. From germline, CDR1 is MNHEY and CDR2 SVGEGT. This CDR3 is built from 14 residues. The CDR3 here is CASSRDGSMTPLHF. CDR3 nucleotides: TGTGCCAGCAGTCGGGACGGCAGTATGACACCCCTCCACTTT.

This clonotype was picked up many times. This rearrangement joins TRBV18 to TRBJ2-5; 9 bases map to TRBD1. After removal of 4 bases from V and 5 bases from J, the junction contained 8 bases not matched to a gene. Germline CDR1 reads KGHSH; CDR2 reads LQKENI. The CDR3 covers 15 residues. The CDR3 bases are TGTGCCAGCTCACGCCGGGACAGGGTTACCGAGACCCAGTACTTC. Residues: CASSRRDRVTETQYF.